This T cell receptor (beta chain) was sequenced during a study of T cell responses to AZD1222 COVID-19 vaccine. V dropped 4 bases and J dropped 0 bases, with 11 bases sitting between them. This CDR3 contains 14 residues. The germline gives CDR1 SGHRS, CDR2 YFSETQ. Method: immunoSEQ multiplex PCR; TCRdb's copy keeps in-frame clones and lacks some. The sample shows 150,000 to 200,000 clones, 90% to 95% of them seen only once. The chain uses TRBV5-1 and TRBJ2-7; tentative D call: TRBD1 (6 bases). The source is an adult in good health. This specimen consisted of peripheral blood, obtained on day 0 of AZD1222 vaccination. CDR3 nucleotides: TGCGCCAGCAGCCCGGACAGTAACTCCTACGAGCAGTACTTC. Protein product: CASSPDSNSYEQYF.